This T cell receptor (beta chain) comes out of a study of Ad26.COV2.S vaccination and SARS-CoV-2 variants. Libraries were prepared by immunoSEQ multiplex PCR; TCRdb keeps only in-frame clonotypes and omits some of them. The sample holds around 400,000 clones; 75% to 90% are singletons and the top ten take under 2%. Study findings and constraints: Reported post-vaccination CD8+ and CD4+ T cell responses to spike showed substantial breadth.

Note on this clone: Its antigen is as yet unknown.

Sample treatment: some 20 received Ad26.COV2.S at low or high dose, single or two shots; 5 received placebo; per-sample allocation not given. After the first vaccine or placebo injection, samples were drawn on day 63. CDR3 length: 12 amino acids. V lost 2 bases and J 5 bases, leaving 9 bases between the germline ends. Germline values: CDR1 GTSNPN, CDR2 SVGIG (reference sequence). The sample consisted of peripheral blood, taken in a trial of Ad26.COV2.S vaccine versus placebo. The TCR was taken from a person between 18 and 60 years old who received the Ad26.COV2.S COVID-19 vaccine or a placebo. This sequence joins TRBV30 and TRBJ2-5; D unresolved. The CDR3 loop is CAWSSGAETQYF. CDR3 nucleotides: TGTGCCTGGAGTTCCGGTGCGGAGACCCAGTACTTC.